These 24 T cell receptor beta chains were all obtained from the same sample, sequenced in a study of low-dose radiotherapy and immunotherapy resistance in tumors (dated by TCRdb to between 2022 and 2023). The instrument given in TCRdb is Illumina HiSeq 2500. First-strand cDNA was synthesized with Superscript III and a set of TRAV- and TRBV-specific primers, covering both TCRalpha and TCRbeta chains. TCRs were amplified with Phusion for about 21 PCR cycles, with a constant-region primer paired with the adapter attached to the V primers. TCRdb reprocessed the public reads (quality trimming at Q25 with fastp, clone calling with MiXCR) and kept in-frame beta chains. CDR3 protein sequences are deduplicated, and each keeps its most common genes and DNA. Recorded for this sample are around 80,000 distinct CDR3 sequences; around a sixth of them occurred a single time. The ten largest clonotypes hold approximately 1.5% of the sample.

Read against the paper, the sample's time point label means: after trial treatment. This specimen's treatment or condition label, per the study, means: LDRT plus nivolumab, ipilimumab, low-dose cyclophosphamide and aspirin (RACIN trial). Sequenced material: PBMCs, taken after low-dose radiotherapy plus immunotherapy. These receptors were taken from a male donor with prostate cancer.

There are many counts of this clonotype. This chain links TRBV28 with TRBJ2-7, with no clear D. The germline V gene encodes CDR1 MDHEN and CDR2 SYDVKM. The CDR3 spans 11 residues. CDR3 bases: TGTGGAGTCGGGTTCTCCTACGAGCAGTACTTC. This gives the protein CGVGFSYEQYF.

This clonotype occurred many times. The genes are TRBV6-2 or TRBV6-3 and TRBJ2-7, with 8 bases matching TRBD2. Looked up from germline, CDR1 is MNHEY and CDR2 is SVGEGT. The CDR3 spans 14 residues. J lost 6 bases, V lost 5 bases, and 9 bases had no gene match. CDR3 amino acids: CASSGAGEGGEQYF. DNA of the CDR3: TGTGCCAGCAGTGGAGCGGGAGAGGGGGGCGAGCAGTACTTC.

This clonotype was observed many times. The chain uses TRBV9 and TRBJ2-7, with D perhaps TRBD2 (6 bases). The V end lost 0 bases, the J end lost 3 bases, and 19 bases lay between the germline ends. The CDR3 has 17 residues. Germline CDR1 is SGDLS and CDR2 is YYNGEE. The CDR3 DNA is TGTGCCAGCAGCGTAGTCCGCGGTACGGGAGATATCTACGAGCAGTACTTC. This gives the protein CASSVVRGTGDIYEQYF. Full variable domain (missing parts from reference TRBV9 and TRBJ2-7): DSGVTQTPKHLITATGQRVTLRCSPRSGDLSVYWYQQSLDQGLQFLIQYYNGEERAKGNILERFSAQQFPDLHSELNLSSLELGDSALYFCASSVVRGTGDIYEQYFGPGTRLTVT.

Ten or more counts support this clonotype. The genes are TRBV2 and TRBJ1-5, with D possibly matching TRBD1 (5 bases). The V end was cut by 8 bases, the J end by 2 bases, with 16 bases between. There are 15 residues in the CDR3. Germline V gene lookup returns CDR1 SNHLY and CDR2 FYNNEI. The CDR3 sequence is CASLKGPRGNQPQHF. DNA of the CDR3: TGTGCCAGCCTCAAGGGACCCCGAGGCAATCAGCCCCAGCATTTT.

This clonotype was observed at least ten times. The chain employs TRBV19 and TRBJ2-5; TRBD1 is a possible D gene (5 bases). The CDR3 sequence is 17 residues long. Between the trimmed V and J ends, which lost 3 bases and 3 bases, there was a span of 20 bases. Germline CDR1 and CDR2: LNHDA and SQIVND (reference sequence). The DNA of the CDR3 is TGTGCCAGTAGTATTACCGGAAGGGGTGCAGGGAAAGAGACCCAGTACTTC. Its protein is CASSITGRGAGKETQYF.

The chain recombines TRBV2 with TRBJ2-1; D unclear. This CDR3 spans 12 amino acids. Germline CDR1 and CDR2: SNHLY and FYNNEI. Trimming took 6 bases from V and 3 from J, leaving 6 bases between them. The CDR3 loop is CASSTYYNEQFF. The DNA of the CDR3 is TGTGCCAGCAGCACATACTACAATGAGCAGTTCTTC.

This clonotype was seen ten or more times. The chain is built from TRBV19 and TRBJ2-7; D not certain. Germline CDR1 is LNHDA and CDR2 is SQIVND (reference sequence). This CDR3 region has 15 residues. Deletions cut 2 bases from V and 2 bases from J, with 13 bases between. The CDR3 is CASSIYGSLTYEQYF. For the CDR3, the DNA is TGTGCCAGTAGTATATACGGGTCTCTTACCTACGAGCAGTACTTC.

This clonotype was recorded many times. The chain carries TRBV10-3 and TRBJ2-6; D may correspond to TRBD1 or TRBD2 (6 bases each). The CDR3 spans 18 residues. V lost 6 bases and J lost 1, with 19 bases in between. The germline gives CDR1 ENHRY, CDR2 SYGVKD. DNA for the CDR3: TGTGCCATCAGCCGGGGGCAGGCCGGTACTTCTGGGGCCAACGTCCTGACTTTC. It is translated as CAISRGQAGTSGANVLTF.

This clonotype occurred many times. The chain has TRBV27 and TRBJ2-5, with 15 bases that match TRBD2. With 4 bases clipped from V and 7 bases from J, the junction kept 4 bases outside the gene matches. Germline V gene sequence: CDR1 MNHEY, CDR2 SMNVEV (reference sequence). The CDR3 has 15 residues. This CDR3 reads CASSWTSGRGGTQYF. CDR3 coding DNA: TGTGCCAGCAGTTGGACTAGCGGGAGGGGGGGGACCCAGTACTTC.

The table lists this clonotype with a few counts. This chain links TRBV29-1 with TRBJ1-3; no firm D call. The CDR3 totals 12 residues. Germline CDR1 reads SQVTM; CDR2 reads ANQGSEA. Trimming stripped 4 bases from V and 2 bases from J, with 6 bases between. CDR3 bases: TGCAGCGTTGTTTTCCCTGGAAACACCATATATTTT. This codes for CSVVFPGNTIYF. The full variable domain, its missing parts supplied by reference TRBV29-1 and TRBJ1-3, is SAVISQKPSRDICQRGTSLTIQCQVDSQVTMMFWYRQQPGQSLTLIATANQGSEATYESGFVIDKFPISRPNLTFSTLTVSNMSPEDSSIYLCSVVFPGNTIYFGEGSWLTVV.

The sample holds many counts of this clonotype. J is TRBJ2-2 and V is TRBV27, with D uncertain. V lost 5 bases to trimming and J lost 4 bases, with 11 bases between them. The CDR3 totals 14 residues. The germline CDR1 and CDR2 sequences are MNHEY and SMNVEV (reference sequence). This CDR3 reads CASSRWVGTGELFF. The CDR3 coding sequence is TGTGCCAGCAGTAGGTGGGTGGGCACCGGGGAGCTGTTTTTT.

Ten or more counts support this clonotype. This rearrangement joins TRBV28 to TRBJ1-2; 7 bases map to TRBD1. The V gene end was trimmed by 6 bases and the J gene end by 2 bases; junction bases not matched to a gene: 6. The germline CDR1 and CDR2 sequences are MDHEN and SYDVKM. This CDR3 is 14 amino acids long. The CDR3, as DNA: TGTGCCAGCAGCGTACAGGGGATCAACTATGGCTACACCTTC. Its translation is CASSVQGINYGYTF.

The chain has TRBV20-1 and TRBJ1-5; 9 nucleotides agree with TRBD1. Germline V lookup: CDR1 DFQATT, CDR2 SNEGSKA (reference sequence). Trimming took 6 bases from V and 1 from J; bases not matched to a gene: 10. The CDR3 is 16 residues long. Written as DNA, the CDR3 is TGCAGTGCCCCATCACGGACAGGGGTCAGCAATCAGCCCCAGCATTTT. Residues: CSAPSRTGVSNQPQHF.

This clonotype was seen many times. V usage is TRBV28 and J usage is TRBJ2-7; 7 bases are shared with TRBD2. Trimming removed 3 bases from V and 3 bases from J; junction bases left unmatched: 11. The germline V gene encodes CDR1 MDHEN and CDR2 SYDVKM. The CDR3 length is 16 residues. The CDR3 loop is CASSLGGSLPRYEQYF. Written as DNA, the CDR3 is TGTGCCAGCAGTTTGGGGGGGTCCCTTCCACGCTACGAGCAGTACTTC.

Many counts were recorded for this clonotype. The chain links TRBV6-6 to TRBJ1-1; D unclear. This CDR3 has 12 residues. With 6 bases removed from V and 4 bases from J, the gap between germline ends came to 9 bases. The germline V gene encodes CDR1 MNHNY and CDR2 SVGAGI (reference sequence). CDR3 in DNA: TGTGCCAGCAGGGATGTAGCCACTGAAGCTTTCTTT. It codes for CASRDVATEAFF.

There are a few counts of this clonotype. The chain uses TRBV30 and TRBJ2-7, with D possibly TRBD2 on 5 matching bases. V dropped 2 bases and J dropped 3 bases, with 8 bases sitting between them. CDR3 size: 12 residues. Germline loops: CDR1 GTSNPN, CDR2 SVGIG (reference sequence). This CDR3 reads CAWSSTSYEQYF. For the CDR3, the DNA is TGTGCCTGGAGTTCAACTAGCTACGAGCAGTACTTC.

This clonotype was detected only a few times. This chain connects TRBV14 to TRBJ2-7; the D gene could be TRBD1 or TRBD2 (5 bases each). Trimming removed 2 bases from V and 7 bases from J, with 15 bases in between. Germline V gene sequence: CDR1 SGHDN, CDR2 FVKESK. The length of the CDR3 is 14 residues. The CDR3: CASSQIREFGEQYF. The DNA for the CDR3 is TGTGCCAGCAGCCAAATCAGGGAGTTTGGGGAGCAGTACTTC.

This clonotype was detected ten times or more. The CDR3 spells CASSQDLLAGALGDEQFF. The CDR3 nucleotides read TGTGCCAGCAGCCAAGATCTACTAGCGGGGGCCCTTGGGGATGAGCAGTTCTTC. The rearrangement uses TRBV4-2 and TRBJ2-1, with 11 bases that match TRBD2. The V gene end was trimmed by 0 bases and the J gene end by 8 bases; junction bases not matched to a gene: 12. The CDR3 extends over 18 amino acids. The germline V gene has CDR1 LGHNA and CDR2 YNFKEQ.

The genes are TRBV18 and TRBJ1-6; 8 positions match TRBD1. With 6 bases clipped from V and 10 bases from J, the junction kept 8 bases outside the gene matches. This CDR3 spans 14 amino acids. The germline V gene has CDR1 KGHSH and CDR2 LQKENI. CDR3 residues: CASSDRDSRSPLHF. The CDR3 DNA reads TGTGCCAGCTCGGACAGGGATAGTAGATCACCCCTCCACTTT.

This clonotype was observed many times. The chain links TRBV7-3 to TRBJ1-1; no firm D call. Germline CDR1 is SGHTA and CDR2 is FQGTGA. The CDR3 runs to 13 residues. V gave up 3 bases and J gave up 5 bases, with 10 bases separating them. CDR3 in amino acids: CASSFGIGTEAFF. CDR3 DNA sequence: TGTGCCAGCAGCTTTGGAATTGGGACTGAAGCTTTCTTT.

This clonotype was recorded at least ten times. J is TRBJ1-6 and V is TRBV20-1, with D possibly matching TRBD1 (6 bases). The V end was cut by 5 bases, the J end by 0 bases, with 14 bases between. CDR3 size: 16 residues. Looked up from germline, CDR1 is DFQATT and CDR2 is SNEGSKA (reference sequence). For the CDR3, the DNA is TGCAGTGCTGGGGAGGGGGAGGGCTCCTATAATTCACCCCTCCACTTT. This translates into CSAGEGEGSYNSPLHF.

With respect to this clonotype: This likely traces to a read error, being one base from a far larger clone. The chain carries TRBV29-1 and TRBJ2-1; perhaps TRBD1 as D (6 bases). This CDR3 is 13 amino acids long. Germline-derived CDR1 and CDR2 are SQVTM and ANQGSEA. Deletions cut 3 bases from V and 13 bases from J, with 19 bases between. CDR3 loop: CSVDPGVPETQFF. The CDR3 nucleotides are TGCAGCGTTGACCCAGGGGTGCCCGAGACCCAGTTCTTC.

Ten or more counts support this clonotype. The CDR3 protein is CASRRTSGIGTDTQYF. CDR3 in DNA: TGTGCCAGCAGGCGGACTAGCGGGATCGGCACAGATACGCAGTATTTT. This chain connects TRBV6-5 to TRBJ2-3; 12 bases line up with TRBD2. The length of the CDR3 is 16 residues. The V gene end was trimmed by 6 bases and the J gene end by 1 base; junction bases not matched to a gene: 5. From germline, CDR1 is MNHEY and CDR2 SVGAGI.

This clonotype was seen ten or more times. J is TRBJ2-1 and V is TRBV11-3, with 9 bases matching TRBD1. V was clipped by 5 bases and J by 5 bases; unmatched bases: 7. The CDR3 covers 15 residues. Germline V gene lookup returns CDR1 SGHNT and CDR2 YENEEA. The CDR3 here is CASSPGQGENNEQFF. The CDR3 DNA reads as TGTGCCAGCAGCCCGGGACAGGGAGAAAACAATGAGCAGTTCTTC.